This T cell receptor (beta chain) was recovered during a study of glioma-infiltrating T cells after dendritic cell vaccination (dated by TCRdb to about 2016). For the study in its entirety: The cohort included approximately 15 glioblastoma patients drawn from Phase I and II dendritic cell vaccination trials, of whom 9 were newly diagnosed and 6 had recurrent disease. Between about 2002 and 2012, patients were given autologous tumor lysate-pulsed dendritic cell vaccination. To make the vaccine, monocyte-derived dendritic cells were cultured for 7 to 8 days with IL-4 and GM-CSF and then pulsed overnight with autologous tumor lysate. Three intradermal dendritic cell vaccine injections were administered to patients at biweekly intervals in the arm below the axilla. Deep sequencing of TCR beta CDR3 regions was used to quantify tumor-infiltrating lymphocyte content and compare tumor and blood repertoires in dendritic cell-vaccinated glioblastoma patients. Survival after dendritic cell vaccination was correlated with TCR sequencing metrics, including TIL content and tumor-blood repertoire overlap. Broader findings and caveats from the paper: No direct relationship between TCR clonality and survival was found, suggesting a diverse polyclonal response may matter. The response model built on TCR overlap across three groups was characterized as speculative, with prospective validation still needed. After dendritic cell vaccination, a higher estimated pretreatment TIL content predicted longer time to progression and longer overall survival. The cohort was small and heterogeneous, only a few patients had full blood and tumor sets, and even fewer had initial-recurrent tumor pairs.

Patients were selected for having adequate residual fresh-frozen tumor tissue and more than two years of available survival data. An isocitrate dehydrogenase mutation was not carried by any of the glioblastoma patients, although molecular status was otherwise variable. PBMC were collected before vaccination, two weeks after the third vaccination, and at tumor progression if tumor progression occurred. Genomic DNA was extracted with the Qiagen DNeasy Blood extraction Kit. TCRB CDR3 regions were amplified from approximately 2 ug genomic DNA, or all available DNA if less, using the immunoSEQ assay. The multiplex PCR employed 60 forward primers targeting TCR V beta segments and 13 reverse primers targeting J beta segments. To estimate reads per starting template, synthetic control templates were spiked into each sample at limiting dilution. The Illumina HiSeq System generated 87 bp sequencing reads. The published analysis was carried out like this. PCR and sequencing errors were removed by merging closely related sequences with a nearest neighbor algorithm. TCR overlap was defined as the percentage of unique tumor TCR beta sequences that were also found in the peripheral blood of the same patient. The source is immuneACCESS, and TCRdb retained only in-frame sequences with V and J called. Part of the clones is not carried over; for the studies checked, unresolved V genes explain less than half of this, and the remainder is unexplained. That table gives V, J and clone size, and the DNA gave D and trimming. This sample comprises roughly 70,000 clones, about four fifths of them detected only once. About 2.1% of the sample lies in the top ten.

Inclusive of the bounding cysteine and phenylalanine, the CDR3 is 11 residues long. Kept here is only the CDR3 DNA, which spans 33 bases and is read in frame from base 1. Via the germline V gene (reference sequence), CDR1 is DFQATT and CDR2 SNEGSKA. With regard to this clone: Its antigen is not yet known. It has no much larger one-base neighbor in the sample; base qualities were not kept.

This chain is built from TRBV20-1 and TRBJ2-5; the best D guess is TRBD2, with 6 bases matching. The source of this sequence is a human donor with glioblastoma. The sample consisted of blood, taken before dendritic cell vaccination. The DNA is TGCGGGGGGACTTGGCTAGAGACCCAGTACTTC. Translation gives CGGTWLETQYF.